The rows below give T cell receptor beta chains drawn from one sample of a study of blood T cell repertoires in COVID-19. Method: immunoSEQ multiplex PCR; TCRdb's copy keeps in-frame clones and lacks some. The data show 45,000 to 60,000 clones, with more than 60% seen just once and about 15% held by the top ten. Sequencing was carried out using peripheral blood. Source of these receptors: a human donor with active or convalescent COVID-19. The donor label of this sample is uncertain. CDR3s include the opening cysteine and the closing phenylalanine or tryptophan. Each record gives: V gene, J gene, CDR3 protein.

TRBV19	TRBJ2-7	CASSSSSGSTTYEQYF
TRBV28	TRBJ2-1	CASSFLIGGYYNEQFF
TRBV27	TRBJ2-7	CASSLWVTSGYEQYF
TRBV5-8	TRBJ2-3	CASSPGGADTQYF
TRBV2	TRBJ1-6	CASSEDGGRSPLHF
TRBV5-1	TRBJ2-7	CASSSQGANEQYF
TRBV11-3	TRBJ2-1	CASSLGSSGNSRREQFF
TRBV9	TRBJ1-5	CASSESWEIQPQHF
TRBV7-3	TRBJ2-6	CASSRDRSLSGANVLTF
TRBV7-9	TRBJ2-7	CASSHRGRGSYEQYF
TRBV12-3/TRBV12-4	TRBJ1-1	CASSVTVEAFF
TRBV27	TRBJ2-6	CASSGLAGAYSLGANVLTF
TRBV4-2	TRBJ2-1	CASSQAPGLGANEQFF
TRBV19	TRBJ2-1	CASSILGGTSHNEQFF
TRBV4-2	TRBJ2-1	CASSQDSGSSYNEQFF
TRBV4-1	TRBJ1-1	CASSAQQGRAEAFF
TRBV15	TRBJ1-2	CATSRDISVYGYTF
TRBV2	TRBJ1-1	CASSDRTGALPNTEAFF
TRBV6-5	TRBJ1-5	CASSYDSGVQPQHF
TRBV12-5	TRBJ1-3	CASGLQGNTIYF
TRBV6-4	TRBJ2-1	CASSDGGTGIPNEQFF
TRBV23-1	TRBJ2-3	CASSHLPTRGGTQYF
TRBV7-2	TRBJ1-6	CASSLLGGQNSPLHF
TRBV25-1	TRBJ1-2	CASSEGRNYGYTF
TRBV20-1	TRBJ2-7	CSASGTGGRGGEQYF
TRBV30	TRBJ2-2	CAWKPSGRWAPGELFF
TRBV7-2	TRBJ1-2	CASSSGQLGYTF
TRBV3-1/TRBV3-2	TRBJ2-7	CASSQDGTGVWEQYF
TRBV24-1	TRBJ2-3	CATGTGGTDTQYF
TRBV2	TRBJ1-4	CASRRGADEKLFF
TRBV6-5	TRBJ1-3	CASSLVLSGNTIYF
TRBV10-3	TRBJ1-4	CAIWAGGLEKLFF
TRBV27	TRBJ1-4	CASSSPTGGGATNEKLFF
TRBV30	TRBJ2-4	CAWNLGQGAYIQYF
TRBV11-3	TRBJ2-5	CASSSLADQETQYF
TRBV10-3	TRBJ1-5	CAIRDSPNQPQHF
TRBV10-3	TRBJ1-1	CAINAGRANTEAFF
TRBV11-3	TRBJ1-1	CASSSRQLPEAFF
TRBV7-2	TRBJ2-7	CASSSSGLTYEQYF
TRBV3-1/TRBV3-2	TRBJ1-1	CASSPGQGGIGTEAFF
TRBV7-9	TRBJ2-6	CASSLGAGAGANVLTF
TRBV28	TRBJ2-2	CASVGVLAGATGELFF
TRBV11-3	TRBJ1-3	CASTVSFGGGNTIYF
TRBV10-3	TRBJ2-5	CAISEGARLETQYF
TRBV11-2	TRBJ2-3	CASSSGLAGGSIDTQYF
TRBV6-5	TRBJ1-2	CASITGLVYGYTF
TRBV29-1	TRBJ2-7	CSVTGAYEQYF
TRBV3-1/TRBV3-2	TRBJ2-1	CASSQGLAGYNEQFF
TRBV5-6	TRBJ1-2	CASSPFTGGSGYTF
TRBV5-1	TRBJ2-7	CASSSQNEQYF
TRBV19	TRBJ1-1	CASSIGTGGKAFF
TRBV5-5	TRBJ1-2	CASNPVQASHGYTF